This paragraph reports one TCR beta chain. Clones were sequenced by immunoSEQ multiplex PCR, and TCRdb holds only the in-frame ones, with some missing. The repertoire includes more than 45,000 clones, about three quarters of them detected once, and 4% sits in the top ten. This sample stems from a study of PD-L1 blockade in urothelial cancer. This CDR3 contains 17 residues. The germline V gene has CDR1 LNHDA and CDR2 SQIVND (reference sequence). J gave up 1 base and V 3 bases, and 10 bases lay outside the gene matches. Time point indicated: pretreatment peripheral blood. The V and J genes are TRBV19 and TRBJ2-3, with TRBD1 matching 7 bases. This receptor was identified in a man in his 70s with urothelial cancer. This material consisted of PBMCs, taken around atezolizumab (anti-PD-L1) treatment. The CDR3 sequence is CASSMLRTGVGTDTQYF. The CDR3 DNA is TGTGCCAGTAGTATGCTACGAACAGGGGTGGGCACAGATACGCAGTATTTT.